The 6 T cell receptor beta chains given below trace back to one sample, sequenced in a study of siplizumab effects on memory and regulatory T cells. Produced via immunoSEQ multiplex PCR; TCRdb's table is partial and in-frame only. The profile shows some 88,000 clones, more than 80% of them singletons. Specimen: CD4+ T cells sorted from blood. The receptors stem from a human donor in good health.

The chain combines TRBV7-3 with TRBJ2-3, with D perhaps TRBD1 (6 bases). This CDR3 region has 14 residues. Looked up from germline, CDR1 is SGHTA and CDR2 is FQGTGA. The V end lost 5 bases, the J end lost 5 bases, and 14 bases lay between the germline ends. CDR3 DNA: TGTGCCAGCAGCGAGGACCCGGACAGAGATACGCAGTATTTT. Amino acids: CASSEDPDRDTQYF.

The V call is TRBV6-6, the J call TRBJ2-4, with D possibly being TRBD1 (5 bases). The CDR3 covers 15 residues. Germline-derived CDR1 and CDR2 are MNHNY and SVGAGI (reference sequence). Trimming took off 0 bases at V and 7 bases at J, with 13 bases between the two ends. The CDR3 DNA reads TGTGCCAGCAGTTACTCAGCAGGGCTGCGGAACATTCAGTACTTC. This sequence encodes CASSYSAGLRNIQYF.

The rearrangement joins TRBV6-1 to TRBJ1-5, with TRBD1 as a possible D gene (5 bases). Trimming stripped 6 bases from V and 7 bases from J, with 10 bases between. CDR3 size: 12 residues. Germline loops: CDR1 MNHNS, CDR2 SASEGT. The CDR3 DNA follows: TGTGCCAGCAGAACCGAGGGGCAGCCCCAGCATTTT. It encodes CASRTEGQPQHF.

In this sample, this clone turned up once. DNA for the CDR3: TGTGCCAGCAGTTCCGACCAGGGGATAAATGAGCAGTTCTTC. It translates to CASSSDQGINEQFF. This sequence joins TRBV7-9 and TRBJ2-1, with a possible D match to TRBD1 (6 bases). Trimming cost V 6 bases and J 7 bases, with 16 bases left between them. The CDR3 runs 14 residues. Germline V gene sequence: CDR1 SEHNR, CDR2 FQNEAQ (reference sequence).

V is TRBV7-6 and J is TRBJ1-4; the D is unclear. This CDR3 comprises 15 residues. Germline values: CDR1 SGHVS, CDR2 FNYEAQ. With 1 base removed from V and 3 bases from J, the gap between germline ends came to 9 bases. The CDR3 is CASSLDEGANEKLFF. Written as DNA, the CDR3 is TGTGCCAGCAGCTTAGATGAGGGAGCTAATGAAAAACTGTTTTTT.

J is TRBJ1-1 and V is TRBV30; D is perhaps TRBD1 (6 bases). Trimming stripped 5 bases from V and 4 bases from J, with 11 bases between. Per the germline V gene, CDR1 is GTSNPN and CDR2 is SVGIG (reference sequence). This CDR3 comprises 12 residues. The CDR3 region is CAWAGDTTEAFF. In DNA, the CDR3 is TGTGCCTGGGCCGGGGACACCACTGAAGCTTTCTTT.